Given below is one T cell receptor beta chain in context. These data are taken from a study of regulatory T cells in long-lasting Graves disease. Germline-derived CDR1 and CDR2 are MDHEN and SYDVKM. CDR3 length: 13 residues. The V gene lost 6 bases and the J gene lost 6 bases, with 14 bases spanning the gap. According to the study, TCR beta libraries were built with iRepertoire HTBI primers and CDR3-region Arm-PCR. Authors' data handling: Identified segments across samples numbered just over 60 TRBV and over eleven TRBJ. Each CDR3 protein is one row after TCRdb ran MiXCR on the multiplex PCR reads. For this entry, the V and J calls and clone size follow TCRdb and not the study's own pipeline. This sample yields around 480,000 distinct CDR3 sequences, of which around 15% are seen a single time; 12% belongs to the top ten. Described time point: newly diagnosed GD, antithyroid drugs for less than 3 months. PBMC-extracted RNA yielded the TCR library.

The sample was also reused in another study, on T cells in Graves' hyperthyroidism and ophthalmopathy. That source adds: HTBI primers were used for first-round RT-PCR of the TCR CDR3.

Sequencing used peripheral blood mononuclear cells (PBMCs), obtained at new diagnosis, from a patient treated with antithyroid drugs. The chain recombines TRBV28 with TRBJ2-5, with D uncertain. The clonotype originates from a man in his forties with Graves disease. Written as DNA, the CDR3 is TGTGCCAGCAGCTTGGACCAGAAAAAGACCCAGTACTTC. Translating gives CASSLDQKKTQYF.